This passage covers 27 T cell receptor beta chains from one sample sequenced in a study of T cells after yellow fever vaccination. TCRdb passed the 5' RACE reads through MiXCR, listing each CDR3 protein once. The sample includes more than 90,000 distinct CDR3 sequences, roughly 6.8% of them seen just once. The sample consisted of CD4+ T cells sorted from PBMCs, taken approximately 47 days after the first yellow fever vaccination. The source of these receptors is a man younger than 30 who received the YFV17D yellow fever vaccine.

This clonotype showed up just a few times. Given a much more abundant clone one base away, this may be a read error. The CDR3 spells CASSFDRLNTEAFF. The CDR3 DNA reads as TGTGCCAGCAGCTTCGACAGGTTGAACACTGAAGCTTTCTTT. The chain links TRBV5-5 to TRBJ1-1; TRBD1 might be the D (6 bases). This CDR3 comprises 14 residues. Between the trimmed V and J ends, which lost 2 bases and 0 bases, there was a span of 8 bases. Germline V gene data show CDR1 as SGHKS and CDR2 as YYEKEE (reference sequence).

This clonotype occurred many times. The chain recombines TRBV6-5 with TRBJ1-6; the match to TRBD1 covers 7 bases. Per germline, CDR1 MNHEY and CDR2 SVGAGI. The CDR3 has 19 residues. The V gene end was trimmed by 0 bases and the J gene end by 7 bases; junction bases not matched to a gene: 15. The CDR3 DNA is TGTGCCAGCAGTTACTCGAAGGGGGCAGGGTTTCATGCGAATTCACCCCTCCACTTT. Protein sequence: CASSYSKGAGFHANSPLHF.

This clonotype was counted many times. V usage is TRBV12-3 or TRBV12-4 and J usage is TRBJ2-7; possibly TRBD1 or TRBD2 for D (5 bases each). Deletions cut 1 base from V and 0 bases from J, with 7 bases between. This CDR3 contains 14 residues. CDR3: CASSLGDHSYEQYV. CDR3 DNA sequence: TGTGCCAGCAGTTTAGGGGACCACTCCTACGAGCAGTACGTC.

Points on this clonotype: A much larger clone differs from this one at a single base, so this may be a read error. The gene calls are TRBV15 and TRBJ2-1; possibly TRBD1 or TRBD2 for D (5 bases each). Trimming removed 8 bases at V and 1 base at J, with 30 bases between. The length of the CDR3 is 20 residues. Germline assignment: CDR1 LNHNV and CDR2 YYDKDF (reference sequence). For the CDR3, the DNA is TGTGCCACCCAAGAAACTAAGGGACCGATGTGGACCCGGTCCTACAATGAGCAGTTCTTC. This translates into CATQETKGPMWTRSYNEQFF.

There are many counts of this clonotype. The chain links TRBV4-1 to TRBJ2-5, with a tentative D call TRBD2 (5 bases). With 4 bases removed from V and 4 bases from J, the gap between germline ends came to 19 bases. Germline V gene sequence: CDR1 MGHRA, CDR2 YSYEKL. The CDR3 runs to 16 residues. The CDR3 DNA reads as TGCGCCAGCAGCCCCAGGACTGGGTTCGAGGCAGAGACCCAGTACTTC. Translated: CASSPRTGFEAETQYF.

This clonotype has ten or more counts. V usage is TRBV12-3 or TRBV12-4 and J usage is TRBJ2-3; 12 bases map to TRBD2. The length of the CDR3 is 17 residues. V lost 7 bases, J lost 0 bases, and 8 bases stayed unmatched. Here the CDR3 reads CASKPKGLAGSTDTQYF. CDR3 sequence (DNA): TGTGCCAGCAAACCTAAAGGACTAGCGGGGAGCACAGATACGCAGTATTTT.

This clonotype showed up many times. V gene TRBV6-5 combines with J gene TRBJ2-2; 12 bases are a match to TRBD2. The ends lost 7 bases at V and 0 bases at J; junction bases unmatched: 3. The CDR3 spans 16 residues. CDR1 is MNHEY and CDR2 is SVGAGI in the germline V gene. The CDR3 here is CASTLAGGSNTGELFF. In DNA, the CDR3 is TGTGCCAGCACTCTAGCGGGGGGGTCGAACACCGGGGAGCTGTTTTTT.

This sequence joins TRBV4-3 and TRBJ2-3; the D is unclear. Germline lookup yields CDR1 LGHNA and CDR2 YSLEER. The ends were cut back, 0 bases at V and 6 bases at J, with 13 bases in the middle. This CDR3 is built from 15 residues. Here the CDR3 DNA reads TGCGCCAGCAGCCAAGAAAGTTCGATATCCGATACGCAGTATTTT. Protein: CASSQESSISDTQYF.

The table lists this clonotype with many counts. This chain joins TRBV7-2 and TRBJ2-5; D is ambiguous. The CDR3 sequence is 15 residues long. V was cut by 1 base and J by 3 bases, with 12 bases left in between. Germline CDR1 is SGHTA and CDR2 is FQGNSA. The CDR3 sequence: CASSLGSNLKETQYF. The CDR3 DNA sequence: TGTGCCAGCAGCTTAGGATCGAACCTTAAAGAGACCCAGTACTTC.

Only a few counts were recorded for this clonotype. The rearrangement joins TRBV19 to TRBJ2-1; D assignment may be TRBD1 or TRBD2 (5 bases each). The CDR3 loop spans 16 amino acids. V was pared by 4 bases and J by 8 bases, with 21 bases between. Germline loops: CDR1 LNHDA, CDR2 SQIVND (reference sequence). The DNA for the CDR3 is TGTGCCAGTAGTAACCGGGGCTCCGATAAGCTGGATGAGCAGTTCTTC. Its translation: CASSNRGSDKLDEQFF.

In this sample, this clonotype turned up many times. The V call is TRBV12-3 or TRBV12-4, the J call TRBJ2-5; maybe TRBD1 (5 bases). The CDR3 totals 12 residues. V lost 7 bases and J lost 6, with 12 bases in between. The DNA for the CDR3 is TGTGCCAGCACCGTCCAGGGAAAGACCCAGTACTTC. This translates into CASTVQGKTQYF.

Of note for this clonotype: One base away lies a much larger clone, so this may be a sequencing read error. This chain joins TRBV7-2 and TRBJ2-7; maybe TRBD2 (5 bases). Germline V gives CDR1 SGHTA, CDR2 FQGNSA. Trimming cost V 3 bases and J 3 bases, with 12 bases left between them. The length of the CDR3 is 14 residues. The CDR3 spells CASSFSGSCYEQYF. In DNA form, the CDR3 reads TGTGCCAGCAGCTTCTCGGGGAGCTGCTACGAGCAGTACTTC.

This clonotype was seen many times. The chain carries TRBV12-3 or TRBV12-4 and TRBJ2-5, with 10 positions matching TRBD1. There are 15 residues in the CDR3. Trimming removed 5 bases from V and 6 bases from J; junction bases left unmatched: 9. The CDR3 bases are TGTGCCAGCAGTGCGCCGGGACAGGGGATGAAGACCCAGTACTTC. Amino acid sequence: CASSAPGQGMKTQYF.

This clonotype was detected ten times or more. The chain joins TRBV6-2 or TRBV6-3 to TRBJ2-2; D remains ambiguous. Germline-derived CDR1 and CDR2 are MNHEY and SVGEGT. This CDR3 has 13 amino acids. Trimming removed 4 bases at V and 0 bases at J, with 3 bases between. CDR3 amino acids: CASSFANTGELFF. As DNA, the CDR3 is TGTGCCAGCAGTTTTGCGAACACCGGGGAGCTGTTTTTT.

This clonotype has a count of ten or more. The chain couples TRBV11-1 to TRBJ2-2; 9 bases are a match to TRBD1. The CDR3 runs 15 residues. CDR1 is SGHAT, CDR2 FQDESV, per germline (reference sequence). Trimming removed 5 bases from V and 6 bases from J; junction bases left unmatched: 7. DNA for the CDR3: TGTGCCAGCAGCCCAGGACAGGGGTTACCCGGGGAGCTGTTTTTT. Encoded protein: CASSPGQGLPGELFF.

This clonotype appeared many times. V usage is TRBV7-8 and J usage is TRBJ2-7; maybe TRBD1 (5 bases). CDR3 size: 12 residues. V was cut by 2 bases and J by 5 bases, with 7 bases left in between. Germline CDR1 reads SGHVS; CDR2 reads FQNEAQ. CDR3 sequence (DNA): TGTGCCAGCAGCTTACAGGGCAACGAGCAGTACTTC. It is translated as CASSLQGNEQYF.

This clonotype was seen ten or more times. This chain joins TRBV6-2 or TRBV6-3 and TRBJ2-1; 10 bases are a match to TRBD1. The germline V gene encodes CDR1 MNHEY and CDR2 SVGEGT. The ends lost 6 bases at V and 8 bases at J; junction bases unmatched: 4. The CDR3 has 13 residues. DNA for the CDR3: TGTGCCAGCAGGACCGGGACAGGGGATGAGCAGTTCTTC. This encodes CASRTGTGDEQFF.

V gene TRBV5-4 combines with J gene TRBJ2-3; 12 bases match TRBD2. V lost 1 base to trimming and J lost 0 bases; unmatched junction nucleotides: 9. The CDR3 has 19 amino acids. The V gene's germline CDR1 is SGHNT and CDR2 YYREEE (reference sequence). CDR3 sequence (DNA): TGTGCCAGCAGCTTGCCGACTAGCGGGGGACCCCCGAGCACAGATACGCAGTATTTT. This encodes CASSLPTSGGPPSTDTQYF.

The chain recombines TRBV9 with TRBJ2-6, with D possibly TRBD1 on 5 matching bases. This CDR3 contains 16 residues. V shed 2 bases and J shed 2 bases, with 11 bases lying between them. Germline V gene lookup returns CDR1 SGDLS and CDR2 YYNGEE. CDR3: CASSVGPHPGANVLTF. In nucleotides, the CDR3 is TGTGCCAGCAGCGTGGGGCCACACCCTGGGGCCAACGTCCTGACTTTC.

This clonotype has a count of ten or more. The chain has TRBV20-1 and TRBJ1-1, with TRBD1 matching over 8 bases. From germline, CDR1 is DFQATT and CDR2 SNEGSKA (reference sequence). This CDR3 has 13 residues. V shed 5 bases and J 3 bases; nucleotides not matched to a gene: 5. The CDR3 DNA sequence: TGCAGTGCTCCCGGACAGGGCCACACTGAAGCTTTCTTT. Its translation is CSAPGQGHTEAFF.

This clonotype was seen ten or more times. The CDR3 DNA is TGTGCCAGCAGTTTGGACACCTTTAACTATGGCTACACCTTC. Amino acid sequence: CASSLDTFNYGYTF. The chain is built from TRBV12-3 or TRBV12-4 and TRBJ1-2; TRBD1 might be the D (5 bases). The CDR3 length is 14 residues. Deletions cut 3 bases from V and 1 base from J, with 9 bases between.

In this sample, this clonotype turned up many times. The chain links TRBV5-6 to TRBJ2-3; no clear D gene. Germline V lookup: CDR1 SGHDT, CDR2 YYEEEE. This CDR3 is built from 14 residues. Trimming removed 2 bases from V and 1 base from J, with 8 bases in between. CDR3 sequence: CASSFGYRTDTQYF. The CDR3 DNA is TGTGCCAGCAGCTTTGGGTACCGCACAGATACGCAGTATTTT.

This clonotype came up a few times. The DNA of the CDR3 is TGTGCCAGCAGCTTAGTCCCGGACGTCCAGTTCTTC. Protein sequence: CASSLVPDVQFF. This rearrangement joins TRBV7-2 to TRBJ2-1; D gene unclear. The germline gives CDR1 SGHTA, CDR2 FQGNSA. V shed 1 base and J shed 13 bases, with 11 bases lying between them. This CDR3 is built from 12 residues. Full variable domain (rest looked up from reference TRBV7-2 and TRBJ2-1): GAGVSQSPSNKVTEKGKDVELRCDPISGHTALYWYRQSLGQGLEFLIYFQGNSAPDKSGLPSDRFSAERTGGSVSTLTIQRTQQEDSAVYLCASSLVPDVQFFGPGTRLTVL.

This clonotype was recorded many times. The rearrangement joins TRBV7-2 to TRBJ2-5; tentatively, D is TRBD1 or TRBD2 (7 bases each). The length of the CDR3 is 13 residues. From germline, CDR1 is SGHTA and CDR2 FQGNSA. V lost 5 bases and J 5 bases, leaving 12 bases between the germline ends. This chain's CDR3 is CASSQQGGETQYF. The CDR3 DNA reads TGTGCCAGCAGCCAGCAGGGGGGGGAGACCCAGTACTTC.

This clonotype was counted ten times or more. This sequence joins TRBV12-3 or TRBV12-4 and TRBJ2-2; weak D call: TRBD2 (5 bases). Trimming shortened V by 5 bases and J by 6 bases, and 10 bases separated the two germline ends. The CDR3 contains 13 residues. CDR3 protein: CASSTRGSGELFF. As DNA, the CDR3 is TGTGCCAGCAGTACCCGAGGGTCCGGGGAGCTGTTTTTT.

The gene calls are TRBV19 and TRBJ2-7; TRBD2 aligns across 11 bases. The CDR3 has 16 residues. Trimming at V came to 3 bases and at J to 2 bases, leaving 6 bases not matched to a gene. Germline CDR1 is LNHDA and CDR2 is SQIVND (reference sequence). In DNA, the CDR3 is TGTGCCAGTAGTATCGGCCGACTAGCGGGGACCTACGAGCAGTACTTC. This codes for CASSIGRLAGTYEQYF.

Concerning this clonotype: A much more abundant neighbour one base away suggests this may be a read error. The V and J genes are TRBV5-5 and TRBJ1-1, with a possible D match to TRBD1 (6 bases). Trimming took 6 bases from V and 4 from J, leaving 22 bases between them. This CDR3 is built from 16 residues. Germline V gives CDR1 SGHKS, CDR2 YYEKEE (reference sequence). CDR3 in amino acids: CASNKYGGGLCTEAFF. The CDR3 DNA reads TGTGCCAGCAACAAATACGGGGGGGGCTTATGCACTGAAGCTTTCTTT.